Each of the 22 T cell receptor beta chains below was sequenced from the same sample in a study of PD-L1 blockade in urothelial cancer. The method was immunoSEQ multiplex PCR; TCRdb's version includes in-frame clones alone and lacks a portion of them. In the table there are tens of thousands of clones, approximately 77% of which are singletons. Source: PBMCs, taken around atezolizumab (anti-PD-L1) treatment. Every receptor here comes from a man between 65 and 80 years old with urothelial cancer.

This clone was recorded a few times. This chain links TRBV4-1 with TRBJ1-2; 7 nucleotides agree with TRBD1. The CDR3 is 13 amino acids. CDR1 and CDR2 (germline): MGHRA, YSYEKL. With 3 bases clipped from V and 4 bases from J, the junction kept 2 bases outside the gene matches. The chain's CDR3 is CASSQGTAYGYTF. The CDR3 coding sequence is TGCGCCAGCAGCCAGGGGACAGCCTATGGCTACACCTTC.

The chain has TRBV5-1 and TRBJ2-7, with D possibly being TRBD2 (6 bases). This CDR3 spans 15 amino acids. Trimming removed 3 bases at V and 3 bases at J, with 16 bases between. In germline, CDR1 is SGHRS, CDR2 YFSETQ. The CDR3 protein is CASSWFGTPNYEQYF. Written as DNA, the CDR3 is TGCGCCAGCAGCTGGTTTGGGACTCCCAACTACGAGCAGTACTTC. Full variable domain (missing parts from reference TRBV5-1 and TRBJ2-7): KAGVTQTPRYLIKTRGQQVTLSCSPISGHRSVSWYQQTPGQGLQFLFEYFSETQRNKGNFPGRFSGRQFSNSRSEMNVSTLELGDSALYLCASSWFGTPNYEQYFGPGTRLTVT.

A word on this clone: The junction shows a germline mismatch at one end, possibly a read error. The gene calls are TRBV5-4 and TRBJ1-6; TRBD1 might be the D (5 bases). The CDR3 has 18 amino acids. Per germline, CDR1 SGHNT and CDR2 YYREEE (reference sequence). The CDR3, as DNA: TGTGCCAGCACCTTGCGGGGGAGTGGGAGCTCCTATAATTCACCCCTCCACTTT. Translated: CASTLRGSGSSYNSPLHF. The full variable domain, with the rest looked up from reference TRBV5-4 and TRBJ1-6, is ETGVTQSPTHLIKTRGQQVTLRCSSQSGHNTVSWYQQALGQGPQFIFQYYREEENGRGNFPPRFSGLQFPNYSSELNVNALELDDSALYLCASTLRGSGSSYNSPLHFGNGTRLTVT.

V and J are TRBV6-1 and TRBJ1-3, with TRBD1 identical over 7 bases. The germline CDR1 and CDR2 sequences are MNHNS and SASEGT. V gave up 6 bases and J gave up 4 bases; unmatched junction bases: 3. This CDR3 comprises 13 residues. CDR3 region: CASRTGSGNTIYF. CDR3 DNA sequence: TGTGCCAGCAGGACAGGGTCAGGAAACACCATATATTTT.

The rearrangement uses TRBV5-6 and TRBJ1-5; 8 nucleotides match TRBD1. There are 17 residues in the CDR3. Germline CDR1 and CDR2: SGHDT and YYEEEE. V trimming: 0 bases; J trimming: 13 bases; junction bases outside the gene matches: 18. The CDR3 region has the DNA TGTGCCAGCAGCTTGGGAGGGGACAGGAGTGATTTCAGCAATCAGCATTTT. Translated: CASSLGGDRSDFSNQHF.

This chain joins TRBV21-1 and TRBJ2-4; the table's TRBD2 call for D was not verified on the DNA. TRBV21-1 is a known pseudogene. CDR3 length: 16 amino acids. The DNA for the CDR3 is TGTGCCAGCAGCAAAGAGAGCCGACTAGCCAAAAACATTCAGTACTTC. Its translation: CASSKESRLAKNIQYF.

V gene TRBV11-2 combines with J gene TRBJ1-3; D call uncertain. V was trimmed by 5 bases and J by 2 bases, leaving 7 bases between them. There are 13 residues in the CDR3. The germline V gene encodes CDR1 SGHAT and CDR2 FQNNGV. The CDR3 loop is CASSLFPGNTIYF. CDR3 sequence (DNA): TGTGCCAGCAGCCTCTTTCCTGGAAACACCATATATTTT.

This clone was detected only once. The chain links TRBV5-1 to TRBJ2-2; possibly TRBD2 for D (6 bases). CDR3 length: 15 amino acids. CDR1 and CDR2 (germline): SGHRS, YFSETQ. Trimming left V 3 bases short and J 4 bases short, with 13 bases between. Here the CDR3 DNA reads TGCGCCAGCAGCTACGCTAGCGTCATCACCGGGGAGCTGTTTTTT. The encoded protein is CASSYASVITGELFF.

There are a few counts of this clone. The genes are TRBV4-2 and TRBJ2-7; 11 bases map to TRBD2. This CDR3 comprises 15 residues. J gave up 1 base and V 2 bases, and 1 base lay outside the gene matches. Looked up from germline, CDR1 is LGHNA and CDR2 is YNFKEQ. CDR3 DNA: TGTGCCAGCAGCCAAACTAGCGGGAGTTCCTACGAGCAGTACTTC. It encodes CASSQTSGSSYEQYF.

The chain links TRBV30 to TRBJ2-5, with a possible D match to TRBD2 (5 bases). This CDR3 is built from 14 residues. V was pared by 0 bases and J by 1 base, with 9 bases between. Germline-derived CDR1 and CDR2 are GTSNPN and SVGIG (reference sequence). The CDR3: CAWSVGGSQETQYF. CDR3 nucleotides: TGTGCCTGGAGTGTAGGCGGGTCCCAAGAGACCCAGTACTTC.

The chain links TRBV19 to TRBJ1-2, with D unresolved. The CDR3 runs 14 residues. V was clipped by 3 bases and J by 3 bases, with 11 bases between them. CDR1 and CDR2 from the germline V gene are LNHDA and SQIVND (reference sequence). CDR3 loop: CASSIREEYYGYTF. The CDR3 bases are TGTGCCAGTAGTATTAGAGAAGAATACTATGGCTACACCTTC.

This chain connects TRBV7-9 to TRBJ2-7; D is unclear. The CDR3 length is 14 residues. V was cut by 2 bases and J by 0 bases, with 8 bases left in between. Germline assignment: CDR1 SEHNR and CDR2 FQNEAQ (reference sequence). CDR3 loop: CASSLMGSSYEQYF. CDR3 DNA: TGTGCCAGCAGCTTAATGGGCAGCTCCTACGAGCAGTACTTC.

The chain employs TRBV7-3 and TRBJ2-7; perhaps TRBD1 as D (6 bases). Trimming left V 5 bases short and J 7 bases short, with 15 bases between. Germline CDR1 SGHTA, CDR2 FQGTGA. The CDR3 contains 13 residues. Here the CDR3 reads CASSHRQAAEQYF. CDR3 DNA sequence: TGTGCCAGCAGCCATAGACAGGCCGCGGAGCAGTACTTC.

The sample holds a few counts of this clone. The chain recombines TRBV5-1 with TRBJ2-3; D uncertain. From germline, CDR1 is SGHRS and CDR2 YFSETQ. Trimming took off 3 bases at V and 0 bases at J, with 8 bases between the two ends. This CDR3 region has 14 residues. CDR3 in DNA: TGCGCCAGCAGCTCGCTACCTAGCACAGATACGCAGTATTTT. It specifies CASSSLPSTDTQYF. Together with reference TRBV5-1 and TRBJ2-3, the CDR3 gives the full variable domain: KAGVTQTPRYLIKTRGQQVTLSCSPISGHRSVSWYQQTPGQGLQFLFEYFSETQRNKGNFPGRFSGRQFSNSRSEMNVSTLELGDSALYLCASSSLPSTDTQYFGPGTRLTVL.

V usage is TRBV19 and J usage is TRBJ1-6; 8 nucleotides match TRBD1. In germline, CDR1 is LNHDA, CDR2 SQIVND (reference sequence). CDR3 length: 15 amino acids. Trimming at V came to 9 bases and at J to 10 bases, leaving 14 bases not matched to a gene. DNA of the CDR3: TGTGCCAGCCGAGGACAGGGCATTACAACGTCACCCCTCCACTTT. Protein product: CASRGQGITTSPLHF.

The chain employs TRBV7-2 and TRBJ2-3; TRBD2 aligns across 10 bases. Germline V gene sequence: CDR1 SGHTA, CDR2 FQGNSA. The length of the CDR3 is 16 residues. V dropped 4 bases and J dropped 4; count of bases not matched to a gene: 8. This CDR3 reads CASSSLAGGQSDTQYF. The CDR3 coding sequence is TGTGCCAGCAGCTCTTTAGCGGGGGGCCAATCAGATACGCAGTATTTT.

The rearrangement uses TRBV6-1 and TRBJ1-5, with TRBD1 as a possible D gene (5 bases). This CDR3 is built from 15 residues. The ends were cut back, 2 bases at V and 6 bases at J, with 14 bases in the middle. Germline V gene data show CDR1 as MNHNS and CDR2 as SASEGT. This CDR3 is CASSEQPRGGQPQHF. In nucleotides, the CDR3 is TGTGCCAGCAGTGAACAGCCAAGGGGTGGTCAGCCCCAGCATTTT.

J is TRBJ2-1 and V is TRBV11-2; D is unclear. The CDR3 totals 13 residues. With 1 base removed from V and 5 bases from J, the gap between germline ends came to 6 bases. Germline loops: CDR1 SGHAT, CDR2 FQNNGV. The CDR3 nucleotides are TGTGCCAGCAGCTTAGGCCGGGACAATGAGCAGTTCTTC. Protein sequence: CASSLGRDNEQFF. Full variable domain (outside the CDR3, taken from reference TRBV11-2 and TRBJ2-1): EAGVAQSPRYKIIEKRQSVAFWCNPISGHATLYWYQQILGQGPKLLIQFQNNGVVDDSQLPKDRFSAERLKGVDSTLKIQPAKLEDSAVYLCASSLGRDNEQFFGPGTRLTVL.

V usage is TRBV11-2 and J usage is TRBJ1-1; no reliable D call. This CDR3 contains 16 residues. Deletions cut 2 bases from V and 7 bases from J, with 20 bases between. Germline V gives CDR1 SGHAT, CDR2 FQNNGV. The CDR3 sequence: CASSLKSRRGVGEAFF. In nucleotides, the CDR3 is TGTGCCAGCAGCTTAAAGTCAAGGAGAGGAGTAGGTGAAGCTTTCTTT.

CDR3 bases: TGTGCCAGCAGCGACCGACAGGGGGCCCAAGAGACCCAGTACTTC. Protein product: CASSDRQGAQETQYF. The chain uses TRBV7-9 and TRBJ2-5, with 10 bases that match TRBD1. Germline-derived CDR1 and CDR2 are SEHNR and FQNEAQ (reference sequence). V lost 5 bases, J lost 1 base, and 4 bases stayed unmatched. The CDR3 length is 15 residues. Variable domain in full (rest from reference TRBV7-9 and TRBJ2-5): DTGVSQNPRHKITKRGQNVTFRCDPISEHNRLYWYRQTLGQGPEFLTYFQNEAQLEKSRLLSDRFSAERPKGSFSTLEIQRTEQGDSAMYLCASSDRQGAQETQYFGPGTRLLVL.

This clone was picked up one time. The rearrangement links TRBV5-4 to TRBJ1-2, with D perhaps TRBD1 (5 bases). Germline V gene data show CDR1 as SGHNT and CDR2 as YYREEE (reference sequence). V lost 3 bases and J 4 bases, leaving 13 bases between the germline ends. This CDR3 region has 14 residues. Written as DNA, the CDR3 is TGTGCCAGCAGCTCTAGACAGCCCACCTATGGCTACACCTTC. It codes for CASSSRQPTYGYTF. Full variable domain (rest looked up from reference TRBV5-4 and TRBJ1-2): ETGVTQSPTHLIKTRGQQVTLRCSSQSGHNTVSWYQQALGQGPQFIFQYYREEENGRGNFPPRFSGLQFPNYSSELNVNALELDDSALYLCASSSRQPTYGYTFGSGTRLTVV.

The chain couples TRBV4-2 to TRBJ2-7; 10 nucleotides agree with TRBD2. V shed 0 bases and J 3 bases; nucleotides not matched to a gene: 5. The CDR3 is made up of 16 amino acids. The germline gives CDR1 LGHNA, CDR2 YNFKEQ. DNA for the CDR3: TGTGCCAGCAGCCAAGAACCTAGCGGGAGCTTCTACGAGCAGTACTTC. Its protein product is CASSQEPSGSFYEQYF.